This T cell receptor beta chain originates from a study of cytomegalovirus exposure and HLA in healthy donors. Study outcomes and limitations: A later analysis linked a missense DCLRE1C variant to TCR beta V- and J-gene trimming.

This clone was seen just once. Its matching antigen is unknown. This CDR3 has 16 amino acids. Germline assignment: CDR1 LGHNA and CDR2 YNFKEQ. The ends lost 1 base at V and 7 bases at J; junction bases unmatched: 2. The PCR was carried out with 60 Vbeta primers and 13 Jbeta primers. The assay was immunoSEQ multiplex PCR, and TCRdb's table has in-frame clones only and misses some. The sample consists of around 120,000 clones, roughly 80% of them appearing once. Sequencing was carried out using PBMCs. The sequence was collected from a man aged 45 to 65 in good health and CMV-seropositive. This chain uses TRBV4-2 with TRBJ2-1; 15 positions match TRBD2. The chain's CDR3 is CASSQGTSGGANEQFF. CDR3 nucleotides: TGTGCCAGCAGCCAAGGGACTAGCGGGGGGGCTAATGAGCAGTTCTTC.